This T cell receptor (beta chain) was sequenced in a study of blood T cells in healthy people across ages. V was pared by 7 bases and J by 2 bases, with 11 bases between. The CDR3 is 13 amino acids. Germline V gene sequence: CDR1 ENHRY, CDR2 SYGVKD. Using a J-beta primer mix together with a sample-barcoded 5' primer, a second PCR was run for about 6 to 11 cycles. Each CDR3 protein gets one entry after TCRdb re-called the 5' RACE reads with MiXCR. This sample carries over a million distinct CDR3 sequences, roughly 40% of them seen once, and the ten largest clones take 7% to 9%. The chain has TRBV10-3 and TRBJ1-2; D is unresolved. This receptor was obtained from a woman aged 18-29 years in good health. The sample consisted of blood. This CDR3 is CAITDLTNYGYTF. The CDR3 DNA reads as TGTGCCATCACTGACCTAACGAACTATGGCTACACCTTC.